This T cell receptor (beta chain) comes out of a study of blood T cell repertoires in COVID-19. Overall study context: The samples span acute and convalescent COVID-19 from the United States, Italy and Spain. The cDNA or gDNA used as material had been derived from T cells, B-cell-depleted T cells, or PBMCs.

The trim removed 1 base at V and 4 bases at J, leaving 8 bases unmatched. CDR1 is LGHNA, CDR2 YSLEER, per germline. CDR3 length equals 16 residues. Per the study methods: Quantification of nucleated cells was approximated via reference gene primer amplification. Repertoires were generated with immunoSEQ multiplex PCR, while TCRdb's copy carries only in-frame clones and drops some. The DNA was the basis for D and trimming; V, J and clone size are from that table. The sample has 200,000 to 250,000 clones, about four fifths seen once; the top ten hold around 9.3%. The TCR was taken from a woman of 80 years or more with acute or convalescent COVID-19. Sequencing was performed on peripheral blood. The chain links TRBV4-3 to TRBJ2-3; 7 positions match TRBD1. The CDR3 region is CASSQVKGAGPDTQYF. For the CDR3, the DNA is TGCGCCAGCAGCCAAGTTAAGGGGGCGGGTCCAGATACGCAGTATTTT.